The present entry profiles one TCR beta chain with its context. PCR primers comprised 60 Vbeta and 13 Jbeta primers. In the authors' workflow: The authors later counted about 80 million unique TCR beta chains, around 9.9 million of them shared. Clones were sequenced by immunoSEQ multiplex PCR, and TCRdb holds only the in-frame ones, with some missing. The V and J calls and clone size are taken from that table; D and trimming were inferred from the DNA. Its clone listing holds approximately 79,000 clones. The source of the sample is a study of cytomegalovirus exposure and HLA in healthy donors. The sequence was obtained from a man aged 35-49 years in good health and CMV-seronegative. The sample was PBMCs.

The CDR3: CASSQGGGQTNTGELFF. Here the CDR3 DNA reads TGTGCCAGCAGCCAAGGAGGTGGACAAACGAACACCGGGGAGCTGTTTTTT. The V gene is TRBV14, the J gene TRBJ2-2; a weak D match, TRBD1 (5 bases). The CDR3 length is 17 residues. V gave up 1 base and J gave up 0 bases, with 12 bases separating them. Per germline, CDR1 SGHDN and CDR2 FVKESK.